These 11 T cell receptor beta chains originate from one sample sequenced in a study of T cell responses to AZD1222 COVID-19 vaccine. Sequencing used immunoSEQ multiplex PCR; TCRdb keeps in-frame clones, though not all of them. Counted here are more than 95,000 clones, about 88% occurring once; the ten biggest clones make up roughly 4.5%. This specimen was peripheral blood, taken on day 0 of AZD1222 vaccination. All receptors come from an adult in good health.

The chain links TRBV28 to TRBJ2-7, with D maybe TRBD1 (5 bases). Germline V gene sequence: CDR1 MDHEN, CDR2 SYDVKM. This CDR3 comprises 13 residues. V was cut by 3 bases and J by 6 bases, with 12 bases left in between. This CDR3 is CASSFRGQGEQYF. The CDR3 nucleotides are TGTGCCAGCAGTTTCCGCGGCCAGGGCGAGCAGTACTTC.

The rearrangement uses TRBV28 and TRBJ1-3, with 7 bases matching TRBD1. V was pared by 7 bases and J by 2 bases, with 5 bases of the junction left unmatched. The length of the CDR3 is 14 residues. The germline V gene has CDR1 MDHEN and CDR2 SYDVKM. For the CDR3, the DNA is TGTGCCAGCATCGCCAGGGGGACTGGAAACACCATATATTTT. Its translation: CASIARGTGNTIYF.

The chain uses TRBV7-3 and TRBJ2-5; D is uncertain. Trimming removed 4 bases at V and 4 bases at J, with 10 bases between. The V gene's germline CDR1 is SGHTA and CDR2 FQGTGA. This CDR3 region has 13 residues. Written as DNA, the CDR3 is TGTGCCAGCAGCTCGACAATCAGAGAGACCCAGTACTTC. Translating gives CASSSTIRETQYF.

This sequence joins TRBV7-2 and TRBJ2-1; 15 nucleotides match TRBD2. Germline CDR1 SGHTA, CDR2 FQGNSA. There are 15 residues in the CDR3. Trimming removed 3 bases from V and 12 bases from J; junction bases left unmatched: 6. For the CDR3, the DNA is TGTGCCAGCAGCTTCGGACTAGCGGGAGGGACTGGGCAGTTCTTC. Translation: CASSFGLAGGTGQFF.

V is TRBV7-2 and J is TRBJ2-7; 9 nucleotides align to TRBD1. V lost 4 bases, J lost 1 base, and 5 bases stayed unmatched. Germline lookup yields CDR1 SGHTA and CDR2 FQGNSA. This CDR3 is built from 15 residues. CDR3 in DNA: TGTGCCAGCAGCTCTGGGACAGGGTTTTCCTACGAGCAGTACTTC. It specifies CASSSGTGFSYEQYF.

This chain connects TRBV11-3 to TRBJ2-3; the match to TRBD2 covers 9 bases. Germline V gene sequence: CDR1 SGHNT, CDR2 YENEEA. V trimming: 8 bases; J trimming: 3 bases; junction bases outside the gene matches: 9. There are 15 residues in the CDR3. CDR3 loop: CASGVGSGGTDTQYF. As DNA, the CDR3 is TGTGCCAGCGGGGTCGGTAGCGGGGGTACAGATACGCAGTATTTT.

The chain is built from TRBV5-1 and TRBJ2-3; 7 bases match TRBD1. Germline V gene data show CDR1 as SGHRS and CDR2 as YFSETQ. V shed 3 bases, J shed 2 bases, and the junction held 6 bases outside the gene matches. The CDR3 consists of 15 residues. Here the CDR3 reads CASSSGQAYTDTQYF. CDR3 DNA: TGCGCCAGCAGCTCCGGACAGGCTTACACAGATACGCAGTATTTT.

V is TRBV5-6 and J is TRBJ1-2, with TRBD1 matching 10 bases. Germline CDR1 and CDR2: SGHDT and YYEEEE. The CDR3 length is 16 residues. J lost 3 bases, V lost 3 bases, and 8 bases had no gene match. CDR3 in DNA: TGTGCCAGCAGCTCGGGGACAGGGGCAAAGGACTATGGCTACACCTTC. This encodes CASSSGTGAKDYGYTF.

The chain carries TRBV19 and TRBJ1-2; D gene ambiguous. The CDR3 runs to 16 residues. V was pared by 6 bases and J by 1 base, with 18 bases between. CDR1 LNHDA and CDR2 SQIVND come from the germline V gene (reference sequence). DNA of the CDR3: TGTGCCAGTAGGGGAGGGCGGAGCTACCTTAACTATGGCTACACCTTC. Its protein product is CASRGGRSYLNYGYTF.

The J gene is TRBJ1-3, the V gene TRBV6-6, with TRBD1 matching over 7 bases. The CDR3 covers 16 residues. CDR1 MNHNY and CDR2 SVGAGI come from the germline V gene (reference sequence). The junction had 4 bases not matched to a gene; V was cut back by 2 bases and J by 0 bases. CDR3 residues: CASSYGQGGSGNTIYF. The CDR3 DNA sequence: TGTGCCAGCAGTTACGGCCAGGGGGGCTCTGGAAACACCATATATTTT.

V usage is TRBV2 and J usage is TRBJ1-1, with D possibly matching TRBD1 (5 bases). Deletions cut 6 bases from V and 7 bases from J, with 15 bases between. In germline, CDR1 is SNHLY, CDR2 FYNNEI. The CDR3 is made up of 13 amino acids. CDR3 amino acids: CASRKEGWHEAFF. The CDR3 DNA sequence: TGTGCCAGCAGGAAGGAGGGGTGGCATGAAGCTTTCTTT.